This T cell receptor beta chain came from a study of blood T cell repertoires in COVID-19. The CDR3 loop spans 15 amino acids. From germline, CDR1 is SGHTA and CDR2 FQGNSA. J was trimmed by 4 bases and V by 5 bases; bases with no gene match: 8. Method: immunoSEQ multiplex PCR; TCRdb's copy keeps in-frame clones and lacks some. The sample gives 150,000 or so clones, 85% of which show up once; roughly 2.9% is in the top ten. This clonotype originated in a woman in her thirties or forties with active or convalescent COVID-19. The gene calls are TRBV7-2 and TRBJ2-1, with 7 bases that match TRBD2. The specimen was peripheral blood. The CDR3 coding sequence is TGTGCCAGCAGCCCTACTAGCGCAAATTACAATGAGCAGTTCTTC. This sequence encodes CASSPTSANYNEQFF.